Listed here are 28 T cell receptor beta chains from one sample, sequenced in a study of blood T cell repertoires in COVID-19. The table came from immunoSEQ multiplex PCR; TCRdb's copy has only in-frame clones and leaves some out. The sample yields about 110,000 clones, roughly 84% seen once. The sequenced material came from peripheral blood. These receptors came from a man aged 35 to 55 with acute or convalescent COVID-19.

The chain carries TRBV6-1 and TRBJ1-3; D is perhaps TRBD1 (5 bases). The CDR3 has 16 amino acids. Trimming left V 1 base short and J 0 bases short, with 10 bases between. Per the germline V gene, CDR1 is MNHNS and CDR2 is SASEGT. The CDR3 region has the DNA TGTGCCAGCAGTGAAGGGTGGAGGGGCTCTGGAAACACCATATATTTT. Protein product: CASSEGWRGSGNTIYF.

The V and J genes are TRBV25-1 and TRBJ1-5; D remains unclear. CDR1 and CDR2 (germline): MGHDK, SYGVNS. The CDR3 has 12 residues. The germline V and J ends were trimmed by 2 bases and 11 bases, with 10 bases remaining between them. CDR3: CASSELASAQHF. The CDR3 coding sequence is TGTGCCAGCAGTGAACTCGCCAGTGCCCAGCATTTT.

The chain couples TRBV10-3 to TRBJ1-5; possible D gene TRBD1, 5 bases. The CDR3 covers 14 residues. The V end was cut by 3 bases, the J end by 1 base, with 7 bases between. Germline V gene data show CDR1 as ENHRY and CDR2 as SYGVKD. The CDR3 protein is CAISDQGSNQPQHF. The CDR3 bases are TGTGCCATCAGTGATCAGGGCAGCAATCAGCCCCAGCATTTT.

CDR3 DNA: TGTGCCAGCACCCAGGGCCAAGAGACCCAGTACTTC. It translates to CASTQGQETQYF. The rearrangement links TRBV6-5 to TRBJ2-5; a possible D gene is TRBD1 (5 bases). From germline, CDR1 is MNHEY and CDR2 SVGAGI. This CDR3 comprises 12 residues. The V and J ends lost 7 bases and 1 base respectively, with 7 bases between them.

V gene TRBV18 combines with J gene TRBJ1-3, with TRBD1 matching over 10 bases. Germline loops: CDR1 KGHSH, CDR2 LQKENI. Losses at the gene ends were 5 bases for V and 0 bases for J; bases not matched to a gene: 4. This CDR3 has 16 amino acids. The CDR3 spells CASSAGTGVSGNTIYF. CDR3 DNA: TGTGCCAGCTCAGCCGGGACAGGGGTCTCTGGAAACACCATATATTTT.

J is TRBJ2-7 and V is TRBV5-1; a possible D gene is TRBD1 (6 bases). CDR3 size: 14 residues. CDR1 is SGHRS and CDR2 is YFSETQ in the germline V gene. V lost 4 bases, J lost 7 bases, and 18 bases lay in between. For the CDR3, the DNA is TGCGCCAGCAGCCCTAGGACAGCTACAAAAGAGCAGTACTTC. It encodes CASSPRTATKEQYF.

V gene TRBV5-1 combines with J gene TRBJ1-2, with 9 bases matching TRBD1. J was trimmed by 7 bases and V by 4 bases; bases with no gene match: 5. Germline V CDR1 and CDR2: SGHRS, YFSETQ. The CDR3 is made up of 13 amino acids. The CDR3 region is CASSRTGEGGYTF. CDR3 nucleotides: TGCGCCAGCAGCCGGACAGGGGAGGGTGGCTACACCTTC.

This clone appeared a few times. The rearrangement links TRBV2 to TRBJ2-5; no reliable D call. The length of the CDR3 is 14 residues. From germline, CDR1 is SNHLY and CDR2 FYNNEI. Trimming removed 1 base from V and 5 bases from J, with 11 bases in between. The DNA for the CDR3 is TGTGCCAGCAGTGAAGGGCCGGGTAGGGAGACCCAGTACTTC. This gives the protein CASSEGPGRETQYF.

The V call is TRBV14, the J call TRBJ1-4; the match to TRBD1 covers 7 bases. CDR1 is SGHDN, CDR2 FVKESK, per germline. J lost 8 bases, V lost 3 bases, and 15 bases had no gene match. This CDR3 comprises 17 residues. Written as DNA, the CDR3 is TGTGCCAGCAGCCAGCTGACAGGGAGTGCTAAAGGGGAAAAACTGTTTTTT. This gives the protein CASSQLTGSAKGEKLFF.

This chain links TRBV6-6 with TRBJ2-7; unclear D gene. CDR1 is MNHNY and CDR2 is SVGAGI in the germline V gene (reference sequence). Trimming took 8 bases from V and 0 from J, leaving 8 bases between them. The CDR3 contains 12 residues. CDR3 nucleotide sequence: TGTGCCAGCCGTAGAACCTCCTACGAGCAGTACTTC. Translating it yields CASRRTSYEQYF.

The rearrangement joins TRBV19 to TRBJ1-2; D remains unclear. CDR3 length: 14 residues. The germline CDR1 and CDR2 sequences are LNHDA and SQIVND (reference sequence). The V gene lost 2 bases and the J gene lost 4 bases, with 11 bases spanning the gap. Here the CDR3 reads CASSIPWPGYGYTF. In nucleotides, the CDR3 is TGTGCCAGTAGTATACCGTGGCCAGGCTATGGCTACACCTTC. The complete variable domain, with remaining parts taken from reference TRBV19 and TRBJ1-2, reads DGGITQSPKYLFRKEGQNVTLSCEQNLNHDAMYWYRQDPGQGLRLIYYSQIVNDFQKGDIAEGYSVSREKKESFPLTVTSAQKNPTAFYLCASSIPWPGYGYTFGSGTRLTVV.

The CDR3: CASSLPGGGNEQYF. The CDR3 DNA follows: TGTGCCAGCAGTCTGCCAGGGGGCGGCAACGAGCAGTACTTC. This chain uses TRBV6-5 with TRBJ2-7, with 8 bases aligning to TRBD1. This CDR3 is 14 amino acids long. Trimming removed 5 bases from V and 5 bases from J; junction bases left unmatched: 8. CDR1 and CDR2 (germline): MNHEY, SVGAGI.

The rearrangement joins TRBV11-2 to TRBJ2-1; TRBD1 aligns across 7 bases. The J segment lost 4 bases and the V segment lost 5 bases, leaving 8 bases of the junction unmatched. The CDR3 loop spans 15 amino acids. The germline V gene has CDR1 SGHAT and CDR2 FQNNGV. This CDR3 is CASSIRQGEYNEQFF. CDR3 bases: TGTGCCAGCAGCATCCGACAGGGAGAGTACAATGAGCAGTTCTTC. The full variable domain, rest sourced from reference TRBV11-2 and TRBJ2-1, is EAGVAQSPRYKIIEKRQSVAFWCNPISGHATLYWYQQILGQGPKLLIQFQNNGVVDDSQLPKDRFSAERLKGVDSTLKIQPAKLEDSAVYLCASSIRQGEYNEQFFGPGTRLTVL.

CDR3 DNA sequence: TGTGCCAGCAGCCCCCCTGGCGGGGTGGGTAGTGAGCAGTTCTTC. Protein product: CASSPPGGVGSEQFF. The chain joins TRBV7-2 to TRBJ2-1; perhaps TRBD2 as D (6 bases). Germline V lookup: CDR1 SGHTA, CDR2 FQGNSA. V was pared by 5 bases and J by 9 bases, with 20 bases between. The CDR3 extends over 15 amino acids.

This chain uses TRBV4-1 with TRBJ1-2, with TRBD1 matching over 10 bases. Germline V gene sequence: CDR1 MGHRA, CDR2 YSYEKL. The CDR3 consists of 14 residues. The V and J ends lost 4 bases and 6 bases, in that order; junction bases with no gene match: 5. The CDR3 here is CASSPGQGRDGYTF. The CDR3 nucleotides are TGCGCCAGCAGCCCGGGACAGGGGAGAGATGGCTACACCTTC.

The J gene is TRBJ1-3, the V gene TRBV4-1; a possible D gene is TRBD1 (6 bases). Trimming removed 0 bases from V and 4 bases from J, with 10 bases in between. Germline assignment: CDR1 MGHRA and CDR2 YSYEKL. The CDR3 is 15 residues long. CDR3 DNA: TGCGCCAGCAGCCAAGAGCTGGGGGCCGGAAACACCATATATTTT. This gives the protein CASSQELGAGNTIYF.

The chain joins TRBV21-1 to TRBJ1-5; the DNA was not compared with TRBD1, the D call given in the table. TRBV21-1 is a documented pseudogene. The CDR3 sequence is 13 residues long. This chain's CDR3 is CASSNQGGQPQHF. In DNA form, the CDR3 reads TGTGCCAGCAGCAACCAGGGTGGTCAGCCCCAGCATTTT.

The CDR3 DNA reads as TGTGCCAGCAGCTCAACCGGGACTAGCGGGGGGGGAGGCGAGCAGTACTTC. Translating it yields CASSSTGTSGGGGEQYF. This chain joins TRBV7-2 and TRBJ2-7; TRBD2 matches at 16 bases. The J segment lost 6 bases and the V segment lost 4 bases, leaving 9 bases of the junction unmatched. The CDR3 consists of 17 residues. Germline CDR1 reads SGHTA; CDR2 reads FQGNSA.

V usage is TRBV24-1 and J usage is TRBJ2-5; TRBD1 agrees at 10 bases. The germline gives CDR1 KGHDR, CDR2 SFDVKD. V lost 2 bases and J lost 4; bases outside the gene matches: 3. CDR3 size: 15 residues. The DNA for the CDR3 is TGTGCCACCAGTGATTCCGACAGGGGGCTAGAGACCCAGTACTTC. It specifies CATSDSDRGLETQYF.

The chain carries TRBV24-1 and TRBJ2-3; 13 positions match TRBD2. Losses at the gene ends were 4 bases for V and 6 bases for J; bases not matched to a gene: 6. The CDR3 covers 16 residues. The germline CDR1 and CDR2 sequences are KGHDR and SFDVKD. CDR3 nucleotide sequence: TGTGCCACCAGTGACCCTACTAGCGGGGGGGTGGATACGCAGTATTTT. This sequence encodes CATSDPTSGGVDTQYF.

The chain carries TRBV6-5 and TRBJ2-5; 7 bases fit TRBD2. The V and J ends lost 0 bases and 5 bases, in that order; junction bases with no gene match: 3. CDR1 is MNHEY, CDR2 SVGAGI, per germline. The CDR3 is made up of 14 amino acids. CDR3 in DNA: TGTGCCAGCAGTTACTCGGTGGGGGGGGAGACCCAGTACTTC. It codes for CASSYSVGGETQYF.

The chain joins TRBV4-2 to TRBJ2-7, with no clear D. The CDR3 sequence is 14 residues long. The V gene lost 1 base and the J gene lost 0 bases, with 7 bases spanning the gap. Germline V gene data show CDR1 as LGHNA and CDR2 as YNFKEQ. CDR3 nucleotide sequence: TGTGCCAGCAGCCAAGTTTCGAGCTCCTACGAGCAGTACTTC. This gives the protein CASSQVSSSYEQYF.

The CDR3 DNA sequence: TGTGCCAGCAGCTTGACTAGTACTAGCGGGGGAACCGGGGAGCTGTTTTTT. Encoded protein: CASSLTSTSGGTGELFF. The gene calls are TRBV5-5 and TRBJ2-2, with 11 nucleotides matching TRBD2. The CDR3 runs to 17 residues. The germline gives CDR1 SGHKS, CDR2 YYEKEE (reference sequence). J was trimmed by 5 bases and V by 1 base; bases with no gene match: 7.

The V call is TRBV4-1, the J call TRBJ1-6, with D possibly being TRBD1 (6 bases). The CDR3 has 15 amino acids. The V and J ends lost 2 bases and 10 bases respectively, with 15 bases between them. The germline V gene has CDR1 MGHRA and CDR2 YSYEKL. Here the CDR3 DNA reads TGCGCCAGCAGCCAACGCGAGGGGGTAAGGTCACCCCTCCACTTT. This encodes CASSQREGVRSPLHF.

This clone has a single count. J is TRBJ2-7 and V is TRBV2, with D possibly TRBD2 on 6 matching bases. The germline V gene encodes CDR1 SNHLY and CDR2 FYNNEI. This CDR3 has 14 amino acids. Trimming took 0 bases from V and 4 from J, leaving 10 bases between them. The CDR3 protein is CASSEAGTLYEQYF. CDR3 sequence (DNA): TGTGCCAGCAGTGAAGCCGGGACTTTGTACGAGCAGTACTTC.

The rearrangement joins TRBV4-3 to TRBJ2-7; possibly TRBD2 for D (5 bases). Germline V gene data show CDR1 as LGHNA and CDR2 as YSLEER. V was trimmed by 3 bases and J by 2 bases, leaving 14 bases between them. The CDR3 consists of 15 residues. CDR3 amino acids: CASSHGVAGTYEQYF. CDR3 DNA sequence: TGCGCCAGCAGCCACGGTGTGGCGGGTACCTACGAGCAGTACTTC.

This chain connects TRBV19 to TRBJ1-5, with TRBD1 matching over 7 bases. The trim removed 5 bases at V and 1 base at J, leaving 8 bases unmatched. CDR1 is LNHDA, CDR2 SQIVND, per germline (reference sequence). CDR3 length: 16 amino acids. CDR3 coding DNA: TGTGCCAGTAGTCCCCGACAGGGATGGAGCAATCAGCCCCAGCATTTT. Residues: CASSPRQGWSNQPQHF.

The chain links TRBV9 to TRBJ2-1; 10 bases agree with TRBD1. The length of the CDR3 is 14 residues. Trimming removed 3 bases from V and 6 bases from J; junction bases left unmatched: 3. Germline V lookup: CDR1 SGDLS, CDR2 YYNGEE. DNA of the CDR3: TGTGCCAGCAGCGCCGGGACAGGGGCCAATGAGCAGTTCTTC. Its translation: CASSAGTGANEQFF.